A single sample gave rise to the 28 T cell receptor beta chains below, sequenced in a study of T cells in Graves' hyperthyroidism and ophthalmopathy. The investigators amplified TCR beta CDR3 regions from RNA transcripts. TCR CDR3 regions were first amplified by RT-PCR with HTBI primers. TCRdb reprocessed the multiplex PCR reads via MiXCR and lists one record per CDR3 protein. The data hold about 660,000 distinct CDR3 sequences, with 45% observed a single time. Sequencing used peripheral blood or thyroid tissue (not recorded which). The receptor source for this set is an adult man with Graves' disease, either hyperthyroidism or ophthalmopathy (not recorded which).

With regard to this clonotype: It may be a read error: a sequence one base away is much more abundant. V and J are TRBV24-1 and TRBJ1-5, with D uncertain. The CDR3 sequence is 12 residues long. Germline CDR1 reads KGHDR; CDR2 reads SFDVKD. The CDR3 nucleotides read TGTGCCACCAGTGATTTTGATCAGTCCCAGCATTTT. Its translation is CATSDFDQSQHF.

The rearrangement uses TRBV30 and TRBJ2-2, with TRBD1 matching 12 bases. Germline V lookup: CDR1 GTSNPN, CDR2 SVGIG (reference sequence). This CDR3 spans 16 amino acids. J was trimmed by 7 bases and V by 0 bases; bases with no gene match: 6. The DNA for the CDR3 is TGTGCCTGGAGTGTACAGGGACAGGGGGCCGGCGGGGAGCTGTTTTTT. Amino acid sequence: CAWSVQGQGAGGELFF.

The chain joins TRBV29-1 to TRBJ2-6; D not certain. Germline V gene lookup returns CDR1 SQVTM and CDR2 ANQGSEA. Trimming removed 1 base at V and 4 bases at J, with 14 bases between. The CDR3 totals 16 residues. Written as DNA, the CDR3 is TGCAGCGTTGAAGCGGGTCTCCATATCGGGGCCAACGTCCTGACTTTC. This gives the protein CSVEAGLHIGANVLTF.

This chain connects TRBV7-3 to TRBJ2-5; 9 bases match TRBD1. Trimming took 5 bases from V and 5 from J; bases not matched to a gene: 9. CDR1 SGHTA and CDR2 FQGTGA come from the germline V gene. CDR3 size: 15 residues. The CDR3 loop reads CASSPATDRGETQYF. The CDR3 nucleotides read TGTGCCAGCAGCCCTGCGACGGACAGGGGCGAGACCCAGTACTTC.

This clonotype was recorded a few times. The V call is TRBV12-3 or TRBV12-4, the J call TRBJ1-2; 8 nucleotides agree with TRBD1. The CDR3 contains 15 residues. The junction had 5 bases not matched to a gene; V was cut back by 3 bases and J by 2 bases. The CDR3 protein is CASSFRTGRNYGYTF. Written as DNA, the CDR3 is TGTGCCAGCAGTTTTCGGACAGGGAGGAACTATGGCTACACCTTC.

This clonotype was counted a few times. The genes are TRBV19 and TRBJ1-2; D is possibly TRBD1 (6 bases). CDR3 size: 15 residues. Germline V gene lookup returns CDR1 LNHDA and CDR2 SQIVND (reference sequence). The V gene lost 6 bases and the J gene lost 3 bases, with 17 bases spanning the gap. CDR3 residues: CASSQNHKGDYGYTF. The CDR3 DNA sequence: TGTGCCAGTAGCCAAAACCATAAGGGGGACTATGGCTACACCTTC.

This clonotype occurred many times. The CDR3 DNA is TGCAGCGTTGGGGCCCCTTACTATGGCTACACCTTC. It encodes CSVGAPYYGYTF. The chain employs TRBV29-1 and TRBJ1-2; D gene uncertain. V was trimmed by 4 bases and J by 3 bases, leaving 9 bases between them. CDR3 size: 12 residues. Germline-derived CDR1 and CDR2 are SQVTM and ANQGSEA. Full variable domain (outside the CDR3, taken from reference TRBV29-1 and TRBJ1-2): SAVISQKPSRDICQRGTSLTIQCQVDSQVTMMFWYRQQPGQSLTLIATANQGSEATYESGFVIDKFPISRPNLTFSTLTVSNMSPEDSSIYLCSVGAPYYGYTFGSGTRLTVV.

Concerning this clonotype itself: A read error is possible here, since a much larger clone lies one base away. The CDR3 is CATRASGGTQPQHF. For the CDR3, the DNA is TGTGCCACCAGAGCCTCAGGGGGGACACAGCCCCAGCATTTT. The V call is TRBV24-1, the J call TRBJ1-5, with TRBD1 identical over 7 bases. The CDR3 extends over 14 amino acids. The germline V gene encodes CDR1 KGHDR and CDR2 SFDVKD. The trim removed 7 bases at V and 7 bases at J, leaving 9 bases unmatched.

The genes are TRBV15 and TRBJ1-5; D gene uncertain. The CDR3 spans 14 residues. Germline values: CDR1 LNHNV, CDR2 YYDKDF (reference sequence). Trimming stripped 3 bases from V and 6 bases from J, with 12 bases between. In DNA, the CDR3 is TGTGCCACCAGCAGTTACTCCCAAACTCAGCCCCAGCATTTT. Its protein is CATSSYSQTQPQHF.

The chain employs TRBV6-5 and TRBJ1-2; D unresolved. The CDR3 is 17 amino acids. The germline V gene encodes CDR1 MNHEY and CDR2 SVGAGI. V lost 4 bases and J 0 bases, leaving 18 bases between the germline ends. CDR3 coding DNA: TGTGCCAGCAGTTTATCGTGGCAGTGGTCCACTAACTATGGCTACACCTTC. Its translation is CASSLSWQWSTNYGYTF.

This clonotype was picked up a small number of times. This chain connects TRBV10-3 to TRBJ1-5; D is unresolved. The CDR3 is made up of 16 amino acids. Trimming pared 1 base from V and 0 bases from J, leaving 10 bases between. The germline gives CDR1 ENHRY, CDR2 SYGVKD. This CDR3 reads CAISEYPTTSNQPQHF. CDR3 sequence (DNA): TGTGCCATCAGTGAGTATCCCACCACTAGCAATCAGCCCCAGCATTTT.

This clonotype was counted many times. The chain carries TRBV10-3 and TRBJ1-6, with D possibly being TRBD1 (5 bases). Trimming stripped 8 bases from V and 5 bases from J, with 10 bases between. Germline values: CDR1 ENHRY, CDR2 SYGVKD. The CDR3 is 13 residues long. The CDR3: CAIGTDHNSPLHF. CDR3 coding DNA: TGTGCCATCGGGACCGATCATAATTCACCCCTCCACTTT.

This clonotype was observed once. The junction shows a germline mismatch at one end, possibly a read error. The rearrangement uses TRBV15 and TRBJ2-5; the D gene could be TRBD1 or TRBD2 (5 bases each). CDR3 length: 12 amino acids. CDR1 and CDR2 (germline): LNHNV, YYDKDF (reference sequence). This chain's CDR3 is CGTSPGTETQYF. The CDR3 DNA sequence: TGTGGCACCAGCCCGGGGACAGAGACCCAGTACTTC.

In this sample, this clonotype turned up a few times. V gene TRBV3-1 combines with J gene TRBJ2-7, with 7 bases that match TRBD1. This CDR3 region has 14 residues. In germline, CDR1 is LGHDT, CDR2 YNNKEL (reference sequence). With V trimmed by 3 bases and J by 5 bases, 7 bases remained unmatched. CDR3 nucleotides: TGTGCCAGCAGCCACCGACAGGGTGACGACGAGCAGTACTTC. It translates to CASSHRQGDDEQYF.

Points on this clonotype: A much larger clone lies one base from this, so it may be a read error. V gene TRBV25-1 combines with J gene TRBJ1-6; D not certain. This CDR3 has 16 residues. Germline V gene sequence: CDR1 MGHDK, CDR2 SYGVNS. V lost 3 bases and J 4 bases, leaving 13 bases between the germline ends. The CDR3 sequence is CASSESREKYNSPLHF. In nucleotides, the CDR3 is TGTGCCAGCAGTGAGTCCCGGGAGAAGTATAATTCACCCCTCCACTTT.

CDR3 region: CASTLAGLQYEQYF. In DNA, the CDR3 is TGTGCCAGCACACTAGCGGGCCTACAGTACGAGCAGTACTTC. The rearrangement joins TRBV7-3 to TRBJ2-7; TRBD2 aligns across 9 bases. This CDR3 has 14 amino acids. In germline, CDR1 is SGHTA, CDR2 FQGTGA. V lost 7 bases to trimming and J lost 4 bases; unmatched junction nucleotides: 8. Full variable domain (rest looked up from reference TRBV7-3 and TRBJ2-7): GAGVSQTPSNKVTEKGKYVELRCDPISGHTALYWYRQSLGQGPEFLIYFQGTGAADDSGLPNDRFFAVRPEGSVSTLKIQRTERGDSAVYLCASTLAGLQYEQYFGPGTRLTVT.

This clonotype was recorded many times. The chain has TRBV25-1 and TRBJ1-4, with D maybe TRBD1 (6 bases). Per the germline V gene, CDR1 is MGHDK and CDR2 is SYGVNS. CDR3 length: 15 amino acids. V was clipped by 3 bases and J by 3 bases, with 11 bases between them. CDR3 region: CASSDAGGPNEKLFF. The CDR3 nucleotides are TGTGCCAGCAGTGACGCTGGGGGCCCTAATGAAAAACTGTTTTTT.

This clonotype came up once. V is TRBV7-8 and J is TRBJ2-7; 9 nucleotides align to TRBD1. V trimming: 3 bases; J trimming: 6 bases; junction bases outside the gene matches: 6. This CDR3 is 14 amino acids long. The germline gives CDR1 SGHVS, CDR2 FQNEAQ. The CDR3 is CASSLGQGNIEQYF. CDR3 nucleotides: TGTGCCAGCAGCTTGGGACAGGGAAATATCGAGCAGTACTTC.

This sequence joins TRBV20-1 and TRBJ1-1; possibly TRBD1 for D (6 bases). The CDR3 has 13 amino acids. Trimming left V 5 bases short and J 3 bases short, with 13 bases between. Looked up from germline, CDR1 is DFQATT and CDR2 is SNEGSKA (reference sequence). The CDR3 loop is CSAPKGGYTEAFF. DNA of the CDR3: TGCAGTGCTCCCAAAGGGGGGTACACTGAAGCTTTCTTT.

The genes are TRBV12-3 or TRBV12-4 and TRBJ1-5; D not certain. With 4 bases removed from V and 0 bases from J, the gap between germline ends came to 13 bases. CDR3 length equals 16 residues. CDR3 sequence reads: CASSYHRRYSNQPQHF. The CDR3 DNA follows: TGTGCCAGCAGTTACCATCGGAGATATAGCAATCAGCCCCAGCATTTT.

The rearrangement links TRBV7-3 to TRBJ1-6; the D gene is possibly TRBD1 (5 bases). The CDR3 covers 17 residues. Germline V CDR1 and CDR2: SGHTA, FQGTGA. The V end was cut by 11 bases, the J end by 7 bases, with 27 bases between. The CDR3 region is CAWSGALERVGNSPLHF. The CDR3 region has the DNA TGTGCCTGGAGTGGGGCCCTCGAGAGGGTGGGCAATTCACCCCTCCACTTT.

This clonotype was detected many times. The V gene is TRBV29-1, the J gene TRBJ2-7; D perhaps matches TRBD2 (5 bases). Trimming stripped 6 bases from V and 1 base from J, with 10 bases between. In germline, CDR1 is SQVTM, CDR2 ANQGSEA. This CDR3 is 12 amino acids long. CDR3 loop: CSVYGLSYEQYF. CDR3 in DNA: TGCAGCGTATACGGACTGTCCTACGAGCAGTACTTC.

The gene calls are TRBV9 and TRBJ1-2, with D possibly being TRBD1 (6 bases). Trimming shortened V by 2 bases and J by 6 bases, and 11 bases separated the two germline ends. CDR1 and CDR2 (germline): SGDLS, YYNGEE. The CDR3 is made up of 13 amino acids. CDR3 nucleotide sequence: TGTGCCAGCAGCGTGGCTACAGGGAATGGCTACACCTTC. This translates into CASSVATGNGYTF.

This clonotype was seen ten or more times. The gene calls are TRBV10-3 and TRBJ1-2, with 10 bases aligning to TRBD1. CDR1 and CDR2 from the germline V gene are ENHRY and SYGVKD. The CDR3 contains 13 residues. Trimming removed 10 bases from V and 1 base from J; junction bases left unmatched: 3. The CDR3 bases are TGTGCCACAGGACAGGGGGGTAACTATGGCTACACCTTC. Encoded protein: CATGQGGNYGYTF.

Ten or more counts support this clonotype. This chain joins TRBV5-1 and TRBJ1-6, with 7 bases matching TRBD1. Germline loops: CDR1 SGHRS, CDR2 YFSETQ. V was clipped by 4 bases and J by 7 bases; unmatched bases: 8. This CDR3 comprises 15 residues. CDR3 region: CASSRDRLENSPLHF. CDR3 bases: TGCGCCAGCAGCCGGGACAGATTGGAAAATTCACCCCTCCACTTT.

V gene TRBV10-3 combines with J gene TRBJ1-1, with D unresolved. Germline CDR1 and CDR2: ENHRY and SYGVKD. Trimming left V 8 bases short and J 3 bases short, with 10 bases between. The CDR3 is made up of 12 amino acids. CDR3 in DNA: TGTGCCATCGCCGGCGACGACACTGAAGCTTTCTTT. Translated: CAIAGDDTEAFF.

Remarks on this clonotype: The junction and the germline gene differ at one end; a read error may be behind it. The chain has TRBV5-1 and TRBJ2-7; D is unclear. This CDR3 is 14 amino acids long. The germline gives CDR1 SGHRS, CDR2 YFSETQ. Here the CDR3 DNA reads TGCGCCAGCAGCTTGGCCGGCGGATCCTCCGAGCAGTACTTC. Its protein product is CASSLAGGSSEQYF.

This clonotype has more than one count but fewer than ten. The rearrangement links TRBV20-1 to TRBJ2-5, with D possibly TRBD1 on 6 matching bases. The germline gives CDR1 DFQATT, CDR2 SNEGSKA (reference sequence). The CDR3 totals 14 residues. With 4 bases removed from V and 5 bases from J, the gap between germline ends came to 17 bases. The CDR3 nucleotides are TGCAGTGCTACCAGGGGCGGTTCAGGCGAGACCCAGTACTTC. Residues: CSATRGGSGETQYF.